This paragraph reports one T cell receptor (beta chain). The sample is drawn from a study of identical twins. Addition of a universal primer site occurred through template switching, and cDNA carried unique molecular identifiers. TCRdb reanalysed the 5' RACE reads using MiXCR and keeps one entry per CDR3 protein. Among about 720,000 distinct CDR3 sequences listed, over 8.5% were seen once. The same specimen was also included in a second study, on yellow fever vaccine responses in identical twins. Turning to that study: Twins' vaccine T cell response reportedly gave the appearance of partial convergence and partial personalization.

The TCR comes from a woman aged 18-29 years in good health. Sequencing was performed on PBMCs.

The CDR3 region has the DNA TGCAGTGTTAAATTCCCCGGGCTGGGGAATGAAAAACTGTTTTTT. Translating gives CSVKFPGLGNEKLFF. This chain connects TRBV20-1 to TRBJ1-4; D remains unclear. Germline V gene data show CDR1 as DFQATT and CDR2 as SNEGSKA (reference sequence). Trimming took 7 bases from V and 5 from J, leaving 20 bases between them. The CDR3 consists of 15 residues.